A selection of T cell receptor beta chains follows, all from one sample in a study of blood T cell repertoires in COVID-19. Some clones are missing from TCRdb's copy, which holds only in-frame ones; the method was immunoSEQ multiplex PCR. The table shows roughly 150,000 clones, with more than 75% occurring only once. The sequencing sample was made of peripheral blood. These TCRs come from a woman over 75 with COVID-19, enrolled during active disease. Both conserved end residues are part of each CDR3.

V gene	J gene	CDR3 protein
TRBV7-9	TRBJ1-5	CASSLDPGTGGQPQHF
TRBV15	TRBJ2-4	CATSNGGAKNIQYF
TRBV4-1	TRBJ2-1	CASSSRQADAYNEQFF
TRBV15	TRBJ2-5	CATSPYPGTKETQYF
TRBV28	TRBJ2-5	CASSLSSGSGQETQYF
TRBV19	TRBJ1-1	CASSKSSGTGSGEAFF
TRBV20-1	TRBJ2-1	CSASSGSYSYNEQFF
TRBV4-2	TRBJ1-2	CASSQEAQRGYTF
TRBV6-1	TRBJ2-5	CASSEGALGQETQYF
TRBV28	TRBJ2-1	CASSFQEGNYNEQFF